What follows is one T cell receptor (beta chain) and its context. Its specificity is not known. Other DNA sequences from this sample encode an identical CDR3 as well. This record comes from a study of shared clonotypes between healthy human individuals. Overall study results and limits: The study found roughly 5% of naive CD4 clonotypes shared across a few donors. The diversity represented, both genetic and in exposure history, was limited by few donors.

Germline CDR1 and CDR2: SQVTM and ANQGSEA. This CDR3 region has 14 residues. The V end lost 3 bases, the J end lost 2 bases, and 11 bases lay between the germline ends. CD45RO-negative, CCR7-selected cells formed the naive CD8 fraction, which excluded terminally differentiated effector memory CD45RA+ cells. Repertoires were generated with immunoSEQ multiplex PCR, while TCRdb's copy carries only in-frame clones and drops some. The data hold around 650,000 clones, with roughly 96% observed a single time. The chain joins TRBV29-1 to TRBJ2-1, with D possibly TRBD2 on 7 matching bases. The receptor comes from a woman under 40 in good health. Source material: naive CD8+ T cells sorted from blood. The CDR3 here is CSVEGGGTYNEQFF. CDR3 in DNA: TGCAGCGTTGAGGGAGGGGGAACCTACAATGAGCAGTTCTTC.